The sequence of this T cell receptor (beta chain) was determined in a study of graft-versus-host responses after intestinal transplantation. Study results and limitations: Early post-transplant falls in HvG clones accompanied the peak levels of circulating GvH clones.

The CDR3 loop spans 15 amino acids. Germline lookup yields CDR1 SGHVS and CDR2 FQNEAQ. Losses at the gene ends were 5 bases for V and 7 bases for J; bases not matched to a gene: 9. About this clone itself: Its antigen is unknown.

Sequencing used immunoSEQ multiplex PCR; TCRdb keeps in-frame clones, though not all of them. The data contain 90,000 to 100,000 clones, roughly 90% of them singletons. This TCR was recovered from a human donor who received an intestinal transplant. The sample was unstimulated CD8+ T cells sorted from spleen or lymph node cells, taken before intestinal transplant. This chain joins TRBV7-8 and TRBJ2-1; TRBD2 matches at 9 bases. Here the CDR3 reads CASSLEAGGPNEQFF. As DNA, the CDR3 is TGTGCCAGCAGCCTAGAAGCGGGAGGACCGAATGAGCAGTTCTTC. Using reference TRBV7-8 and TRBJ2-1 for the parts outside the CDR3, the full variable domain is GAGVSQSPRYKVAKRGQDVALRCDPISGHVSLFWYQQALGQGPEFLTYFQNEAQLDKSGLPSDRFFAERPEGSVSTLKIQRTQQEDSAVYLCASSLEAGGPNEQFFGPGTRLTVL.